These 11 T cell receptor beta chains were sequenced from one sample in a study of T-cell memory formation after mild COVID-19. MiXCR, run by TCRdb on the 5' RACE reads, gives a single entry per CDR3 protein. The table lists under 200,000 distinct CDR3 sequences, approximately 10% of them singletons, with approximately 3.8% in the top ten. The sample consisted of PBMCs or a T cell subset sorted from them (not recorded which). The receptors stem from a man aged 18 to 30 who had mild COVID-19 (a few samples of this study predate the infection). Cell type and time point are not known.

A few counts support this clonotype. The V and J genes are TRBV5-1 and TRBJ2-7; D gene uncertain. Trimming removed 3 bases at V and 2 bases at J, with 0 bases between. Germline CDR1 and CDR2: SGHRS and YFSETQ. There are 10 residues in the CDR3. CDR3: CASSSYEQYF. For the CDR3, the DNA is TGCGCCAGCAGCTCCTACGAGCAGTACTTC.

Ten or more counts support this clonotype. The chain combines TRBV12-3 or TRBV12-4 with TRBJ2-3; D gene ambiguous. The CDR3 sequence is 16 residues long. Deletions cut 4 bases from V and 2 bases from J, with 16 bases between. The CDR3 region is CASSSDGKLNTDTQYF. CDR3 bases: TGTGCCAGCAGTTCGGACGGCAAACTTAACACAGATACGCAGTATTTT.

This chain uses TRBV6-2 or TRBV6-3 with TRBJ2-4, with unresolved D. The CDR3 sequence is 14 residues long. The V gene lost 6 bases and the J gene lost 2 bases, with 11 bases spanning the gap. Looked up from germline, CDR1 is MNHEY and CDR2 is SVGEGT. This CDR3 is CASSLSLTKNIQYF. DNA of the CDR3: TGTGCCAGCAGCCTCTCGCTAACCAAAAACATTCAGTACTTC.

This chain uses TRBV12-3 or TRBV12-4 with TRBJ2-1, with 14 bases lining up with TRBD2. V gave up 4 bases and J gave up 9 bases; unmatched junction bases: 5. This CDR3 contains 15 residues. The CDR3 bases are TGTGCCAGCAGTTATGGACTAGCGGGGGGCTCTGAGCAGTTCTTC. This encodes CASSYGLAGGSEQFF.

As regards this clonotype: This is likely a read error, given that the CDR3 carries no conserved phenylalanine or tryptophan at its end. V is TRBV20-1 and J is TRBJ2-1; TRBD2 matches at 10 bases. In germline, CDR1 is DFQATT, CDR2 SNEGSKA (reference sequence). V lost 3 bases and J lost 4; bases outside the gene matches: 9. This CDR3 is built from 16 residues. This chain's CDR3 is CSASPFRTSGYNEQFL. The CDR3, as DNA: TGCAGTGCTAGTCCCTTCAGGACTAGCGGATACAATGAGCAGTTCTTA.

The chain links TRBV4-2 to TRBJ2-3; D uncertain. Germline V CDR1 and CDR2: LGHNA, YNFKEQ. The CDR3 loop spans 18 amino acids. Trimming removed 0 bases at V and 0 bases at J, with 16 bases between. The CDR3 loop is CASSQDSTARASTDTQYF. The DNA of the CDR3 is TGTGCCAGCAGCCAAGATTCTACGGCTCGTGCTAGCACAGATACGCAGTATTTT.

The chain links TRBV3-1 to TRBJ1-3; D call uncertain. The CDR3 has 16 residues. Germline CDR1 and CDR2: LGHDT and YNNKEL (reference sequence). V lost 4 bases, J lost 3 bases, and 16 bases lay in between. The CDR3 is CASSLHRDNIGNTIYF. The CDR3 nucleotides read TGTGCCAGCAGCCTTCATCGAGACAATATTGGAAACACCATATATTTT.

This clonotype was found a few times. The chain couples TRBV20-1 to TRBJ2-7; D call uncertain. The CDR3 runs 12 residues. V shed 4 bases and J shed 0 bases, with 7 bases lying between them. Germline-derived CDR1 and CDR2 are DFQATT and SNEGSKA (reference sequence). The CDR3 DNA follows: TGCAGTGCTATAGGCGACTCCTACGAGCAGTACTTC. It translates to CSAIGDSYEQYF.

The chain employs TRBV19 and TRBJ1-1; no firm D call. The CDR3 spans 13 residues. Germline V gene data show CDR1 as LNHDA and CDR2 as SQIVND (reference sequence). Trimming stripped 7 bases from V and 0 bases from J, with 9 bases between. CDR3: CASTGVLNTEAFF. For the CDR3, the DNA is TGTGCCAGTACTGGGGTCCTGAACACTGAAGCTTTCTTT.

This clonotype was counted between two and nine times. This chain connects TRBV5-4 to TRBJ2-3; weak D call: TRBD2 (6 bases). Germline assignment: CDR1 SGHNT and CDR2 YYREEE (reference sequence). The CDR3 has 15 amino acids. The V and J ends lost 3 bases and 6 bases respectively, with 17 bases between them. The DNA of the CDR3 is TGTGCCAGCAGCTCGACTAGGGGCAGAGCGGATACGCAGTATTTT. Translation: CASSSTRGRADTQYF.

The chain joins TRBV4-3 to TRBJ2-1, with TRBD2 identical over 11 bases. Germline V gives CDR1 LGHNA, CDR2 YSLEER. The CDR3 is 16 amino acids. The V gene end was trimmed by 4 bases and the J gene end by 5 bases; junction bases not matched to a gene: 7. In DNA, the CDR3 is TGCGCCAGCAGCCGAGTAGCGGGGGGGCGTGACAATGAGCAGTTCTTC. Translation: CASSRVAGGRDNEQFF.